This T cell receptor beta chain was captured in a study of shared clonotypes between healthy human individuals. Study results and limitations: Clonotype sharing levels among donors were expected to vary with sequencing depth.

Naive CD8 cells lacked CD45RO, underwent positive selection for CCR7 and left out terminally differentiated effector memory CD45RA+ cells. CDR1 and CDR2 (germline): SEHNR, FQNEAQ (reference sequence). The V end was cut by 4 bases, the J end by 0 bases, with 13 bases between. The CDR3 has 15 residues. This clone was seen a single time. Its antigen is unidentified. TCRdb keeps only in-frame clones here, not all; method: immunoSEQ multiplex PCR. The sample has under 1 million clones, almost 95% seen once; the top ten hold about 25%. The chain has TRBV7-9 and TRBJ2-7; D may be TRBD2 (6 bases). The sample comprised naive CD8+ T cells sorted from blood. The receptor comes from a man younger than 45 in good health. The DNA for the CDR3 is TGTGCCAGCAGCTCGCCTGCGGGGAGCTCCTACGAGCAGTACTTC. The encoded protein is CASSSPAGSSYEQYF.